The 27 T cell receptor beta chains listed next were all sequenced from one sample in a study of blood T cell repertoires in COVID-19. Data came from immunoSEQ multiplex PCR; TCRdb stores just in-frame clones and leaves some out. The sample comprises about 330,000 clones, 87% of which are singletons, and around 6% rests with the top ten. The sequencing sample was made of PBMCs or T cells enriched from blood (not recorded which). The receptors stem from a woman aged 25 to 45 who had recovered from COVID-19.

About this clone itself: Other DNA sequences in this specimen translate into the identical CDR3. The CDR3 nucleotides are TGTGCCAGCAGCCCCCGGACAGGGGGAAATGAAAAACTGTTTTTT. Its protein is CASSPRTGGNEKLFF. The chain has TRBV7-2 and TRBJ1-4, with 10 bases identical to TRBD1. Germline-derived CDR1 and CDR2 are SGHTA and FQGNSA. The CDR3 runs to 15 residues. Trimming at V came to 5 bases and at J to 5 bases, leaving 5 bases not matched to a gene.

V gene TRBV9 combines with J gene TRBJ2-2; 8 bases map to TRBD1. The CDR3 extends over 14 amino acids. Germline V gives CDR1 SGDLS, CDR2 YYNGEE. The trim removed 7 bases at V and 0 bases at J, leaving 2 bases unmatched. CDR3 bases: TGTGCCAGCGCGGACAGGGCGAACACCGGGGAGCTGTTTTTT. It is translated as CASADRANTGELFF.

The chain has TRBV10-3 and TRBJ1-1, with D possibly being TRBD1 (6 bases). Trimming left V 3 bases short and J 2 bases short, with 16 bases between. The CDR3 covers 16 residues. Germline V gives CDR1 ENHRY, CDR2 SYGVKD. DNA of the CDR3: TGTGCCATCAGTGACCCCAGGGGAGGGACCAACACTGAAGCTTTCTTT. Translation gives CAISDPRGGTNTEAFF.

The chain uses TRBV7-2 and TRBJ1-1, with D uncertain. The germline CDR1 and CDR2 sequences are SGHTA and FQGNSA. The CDR3 totals 13 residues. Trimming removed 5 bases from V and 2 bases from J, with 9 bases in between. The CDR3 DNA sequence: TGTGCCAGCAGCGTGGACTTAAACACTGAAGCTTTCTTT. It codes for CASSVDLNTEAFF.

In this sample, this clone turned up once. The chain employs TRBV7-9 and TRBJ1-1, with 7 bases that match TRBD1. Trimming cost V 4 bases and J 2 bases; bases outside gene matches: 16. CDR1 SEHNR and CDR2 FQNEAQ come from the germline V gene (reference sequence). The CDR3 is 18 residues long. The CDR3 spells CASSSWDSKNGANTEAFF. In DNA form, the CDR3 reads TGTGCCAGCAGCTCTTGGGACAGCAAAAATGGGGCTAACACTGAAGCTTTCTTT.

The chain links TRBV6-1 to TRBJ1-2; D ambiguous. The germline V gene encodes CDR1 MNHNS and CDR2 SASEGT. There are 13 residues in the CDR3. Trimming took off 1 base at V and 7 bases at J, with 10 bases between the two ends. For the CDR3, the DNA is TGTGCCAGCAGTGAAGAGGCGGATTCTGGCTACACCTTC. Encoded protein: CASSEEADSGYTF.

The chain joins TRBV5-1 to TRBJ1-6; TRBD1 matches 9 bases. The CDR3 contains 17 residues. Germline trimming cut 3 bases from V and 0 bases from J; bases unmatched to any gene: 4. CDR1 SGHRS and CDR2 YFSETQ come from the germline V gene. The CDR3 DNA is TGCGCCAGCAGCTCTTGGGACAGGGTCTCCTATAATTCACCCCTCCACTTT. It is translated as CASSSWDRVSYNSPLHF. The variable domain in full, completed from reference TRBV5-1 and TRBJ1-6, reads KAGVTQTPRYLIKTRGQQVTLSCSPISGHRSVSWYQQTPGQGLQFLFEYFSETQRNKGNFPGRFSGRQFSNSRSEMNVSTLELGDSALYLCASSSWDRVSYNSPLHFGNGTRLTVT.

The chain carries TRBV7-9 and TRBJ1-3; D gene uncertain. This CDR3 spans 17 amino acids. Germline assignment: CDR1 SEHNR and CDR2 FQNEAQ (reference sequence). The V and J ends lost 2 bases and 0 bases respectively, with 14 bases between them. The CDR3 DNA is TGTGCCAGCAGCTTACGGGGTCCGTCCAGCTCTGGAAACACCATATATTTT. It is translated as CASSLRGPSSSGNTIYF.

J is TRBJ1-4 and V is TRBV5-1; D remains ambiguous. V was pared by 0 bases and J by 6 bases, with 6 bases between. The CDR3 has 13 residues. Germline lookup yields CDR1 SGHRS and CDR2 YFSETQ. CDR3 nucleotides: TGCGCCAGCAGCTTGGCCGGAGATGAAAAACTGTTTTTT. Its protein product is CASSLAGDEKLFF.

Comments on this clone: The same CDR3 arises from other DNA sequences in this sample as well. V usage is TRBV5-1 and J usage is TRBJ1-2, with a tentative D call TRBD1 (5 bases). Germline values: CDR1 SGHRS, CDR2 YFSETQ. V was cut by 4 bases and J by 4 bases, with 17 bases left in between. This CDR3 is 15 amino acids long. CDR3 loop: CASSPEGLLGYGYTF. The DNA for the CDR3 is TGCGCCAGCAGCCCGGAGGGACTGTTGGGCTATGGCTACACCTTC.

The chain is built from TRBV6-1 and TRBJ1-2; maybe TRBD1 (6 bases). V lost 6 bases, J lost 0 bases, and 14 bases lay in between. The CDR3 is 15 amino acids. Germline lookup yields CDR1 MNHNS and CDR2 SASEGT. CDR3 residues: CASRKGQSPNYGYTF. The CDR3, as DNA: TGTGCCAGCAGAAAAGGACAGAGTCCTAACTATGGCTACACCTTC.

This clone appeared a few times. V and J are TRBV27 and TRBJ2-1; 9 bases agree with TRBD2. The CDR3 sequence is 16 residues long. With 2 bases clipped from V and 2 bases from J, the junction kept 4 bases outside the gene matches. CDR1 MNHEY and CDR2 SMNVEV come from the germline V gene (reference sequence). The CDR3 is CASSLVAGGPYNEQFF. The CDR3 nucleotides read TGTGCCAGCAGTTTAGTCGCGGGGGGGCCCTACAATGAGCAGTTCTTC.

In nucleotides, the CDR3 is TGTGCCAGCAGTCCAATTCCGACAGGGGGCTATGGCTACACCTTC. It is translated as CASSPIPTGGYGYTF. The V gene is TRBV7-8, the J gene TRBJ1-2; 9 bases are shared with TRBD1. The V and J ends lost 6 bases and 4 bases, in that order; junction bases with no gene match: 9. The CDR3 has 15 residues. Germline-derived CDR1 and CDR2 are SGHVS and FQNEAQ. Using reference TRBV7-8 and TRBJ1-2 for the parts outside the CDR3, the full variable domain is GAGVSQSPRYKVAKRGQDVALRCDPISGHVSLFWYQQALGQGPEFLTYFQNEAQLDKSGLPSDRFFAERPEGSVSTLKIQRTQQEDSAVYLCASSPIPTGGYGYTFGSGTRLTVV.

Details on this clone: This same CDR3 is encoded by further DNA sequences in the sample. V gene TRBV18 combines with J gene TRBJ1-2; 11 bases align to TRBD1. This CDR3 has 15 residues. V shed 3 bases and J 0 bases; nucleotides not matched to a gene: 0. Germline CDR1 and CDR2: KGHSH and LQKENI. CDR3 nucleotide sequence: TGTGCCAGCTCACCGGGACAGGGGGCTAACTATGGCTACACCTTC. Translation: CASSPGQGANYGYTF.

V is TRBV7-8 and J is TRBJ1-3; D perhaps matches TRBD1 (5 bases). Germline lookup yields CDR1 SGHVS and CDR2 FQNEAQ. V was trimmed by 5 bases and J by 3 bases, leaving 14 bases between them. The CDR3 covers 15 residues. The CDR3 bases are TGTGCCAGCAGCCGGTCGGGGGGGTATGGAAACACCATATATTTT. Protein: CASSRSGGYGNTIYF.

J is TRBJ1-2 and V is TRBV21-1; TRBD1, as called in the table, went unchecked against the DNA. TRBV21-1 is classified as a pseudogene. The CDR3 has 10 residues. Here the CDR3 DNA reads TGTGCCAGCCCGACAGGTGGCTACACCTTC. Translated, it gives CASPTGGYTF.

This chain connects TRBV5-1 to TRBJ1-5, with TRBD1 matching 12 bases. Germline CDR1 is SGHRS and CDR2 is YFSETQ. The CDR3 covers 16 residues. The V gene end was trimmed by 4 bases and the J gene end by 5 bases; junction bases not matched to a gene: 7. The CDR3 DNA reads TGCGCCAGCAGCCCCGGGACAGGGGGCCCTGATCAGCCCCAGCATTTT. This translates into CASSPGTGGPDQPQHF.

This chain connects TRBV6-5 to TRBJ1-1; D possibly corresponds to TRBD1 (6 bases). The CDR3 sequence is 15 residues long. CDR1 and CDR2 (germline): MNHEY, SVGAGI. Deletions cut 7 bases from V and 0 bases from J, with 15 bases between. The DNA for the CDR3 is TGTGCCAGCAACACCCCCGGGACACTGAACACTGAAGCTTTCTTT. The encoded protein is CASNTPGTLNTEAFF.

This sequence joins TRBV18 and TRBJ1-1, with 9 positions matching TRBD1. Per the germline V gene, CDR1 is KGHSH and CDR2 is LQKENI. J lost 1 base, V lost 6 bases, and 6 bases had no gene match. CDR3 size: 15 residues. The CDR3, as DNA: TGTGCCAGCTCTAGAAGACAGGGGGAGAACACTGAAGCTTTCTTT. Protein sequence: CASSRRQGENTEAFF.

The V gene is TRBV29-1, the J gene TRBJ1-1; possibly TRBD1 for D (5 bases). The V end lost 0 bases, the J end lost 1 base, and 9 bases lay between the germline ends. Germline V gene data show CDR1 as SQVTM and CDR2 as ANQGSEA. This CDR3 has 14 residues. CDR3 loop: CSVEDTGTNTEAFF. CDR3 in DNA: TGCAGCGTTGAAGATACAGGAACGAACACTGAAGCTTTCTTT.

V is TRBV5-6 and J is TRBJ1-2; TRBD1 is a possible D gene (5 bases). The V and J ends lost 1 base and 8 bases respectively, with 9 bases between them. Germline assignment: CDR1 SGHDT and CDR2 YYEEEE. The CDR3 has 12 residues. The CDR3 DNA sequence: TGTGCCAGCAGCTTGTGGGGGGAAGGCTACACCTTC. Encoded protein: CASSLWGEGYTF.

The V gene is TRBV11-3, the J gene TRBJ2-4; 7 nucleotides agree with TRBD2. Germline CDR1 reads SGHNT; CDR2 reads YENEEA. The CDR3 totals 15 residues. Trimming removed 5 bases from V and 2 bases from J; junction bases left unmatched: 6. CDR3 DNA: TGTGCCAGCAGCCCCGGTGGGACTACCAAAAACATTCAGTACTTC. Encoded protein: CASSPGGTTKNIQYF.

The rearrangement links TRBV7-8 to TRBJ2-7; 12 nucleotides align to TRBD2. Germline CDR1 SGHVS, CDR2 FQNEAQ. J lost 1 base, V lost 0 bases, and 7 bases had no gene match. This CDR3 spans 18 amino acids. CDR3 in DNA: TGTGCCAGCAGCTTAGCGGTACTAGCGGGGGGCCCGTCCTACGAGCAGTACTTC. It translates to CASSLAVLAGGPSYEQYF.

The genes are TRBV30 and TRBJ2-6; D remains ambiguous. The CDR3 length is 13 residues. Trimming took off 4 bases at V and 4 bases at J, with 8 bases between the two ends. Germline lookup yields CDR1 GTSNPN and CDR2 SVGIG (reference sequence). The CDR3 DNA reads TGTGCCTGGATGAGGTCAGGGGCCAACGTCCTGACTTTC. It is translated as CAWMRSGANVLTF.

The gene calls are TRBV3-1 (or the pseudogene TRBV3-2) and TRBJ1-1; D may be TRBD1 (6 bases). Germline V gene sequence: CDR1 LGHDT, CDR2 YNNKEL (reference sequence). The germline V and J ends were trimmed by 4 bases and 1 base, with 10 bases remaining between them. The CDR3 is 14 residues long. CDR3 DNA sequence: TGTGCCAGCAGCCGGACAGCTACGAACACTGAAGCTTTCTTT. It translates to CASSRTATNTEAFF.

Details on this clone: An end of the junction differs from the germline gene, which may be a read error. This chain joins TRBV9 and TRBJ2-1, with TRBD2 matching 9 bases. The CDR3 runs to 16 residues. Germline CDR1 SGDLS, CDR2 YYNGEE. CDR3 loop: CASCVGGSGGGNEQFF. CDR3 sequence (DNA): TGTGCCAGCTGCGTTGGGGGTAGCGGGGGAGGCAATGAGCAGTTCTTC.

V usage is TRBV19 and J usage is TRBJ1-5, with 7 positions matching TRBD1. CDR1 is LNHDA, CDR2 SQIVND, per germline (reference sequence). The CDR3 runs to 15 residues. The V segment lost 6 bases and the J segment 2 bases; nucleotides outside the gene matches: 7. CDR3 sequence reads: CASSGLGQGNQPQHF. CDR3 in DNA: TGTGCCAGTAGCGGCCTCGGACAGGGCAATCAGCCCCAGCATTTT.